The source of this T cell receptor beta chain is a study of blood T cell repertoires in COVID-19. About the study: Samples came from the United States, Italy and Spain, spanning acute and convalescent COVID-19. T cells, B-cell-depleted T cells, or PBMCs provided the cDNA or gDNA that served as material.

Repertoires were generated with immunoSEQ multiplex PCR, while TCRdb's copy carries only in-frame clones and drops some. The sample yields 280,000 or so clones, approximately 83% seen once. The V end lost 3 bases, the J end lost 1 base, and 9 bases lay between the germline ends. The CDR3 is 14 amino acids. The germline V gene has CDR1 MDHEN and CDR2 SYDVKM. Sequencing was done on a sample of peripheral blood. The V call is TRBV28, the J call TRBJ2-5; no definite D call. This sequence originates from a human donor in a cohort sampled during active COVID-19. The CDR3 is CASSLGRIQETQYF. The DNA of the CDR3 is TGTGCCAGCAGTTTGGGCCGGATCCAAGAGACCCAGTACTTC.